These 26 T cell receptor beta chains were all obtained from the same sample, sequenced in a study of neoadjuvant nivolumab and ipilimumab in lung cancer. Data came from immunoSEQ multiplex PCR; TCRdb stores just in-frame clones and leaves some out. The sample records roughly 20,000 clones, 85% to 90% being singletons. Sequences were derived from peripheral blood, sampled before neoadjuvant nivolumab, alone or with ipilimumab. The receptor source for this set is an adult with non-small cell lung cancer.

The chain carries TRBV7-2 and TRBJ2-7; D gene ambiguous. Germline V lookup: CDR1 SGHTA, CDR2 FQGNSA. CDR3 length: 14 amino acids. V was shortened by 1 base and J by 5 bases, with 12 bases between the two germline ends. CDR3 amino acids: CASSLGRTQNEQYF. CDR3 nucleotides: TGTGCCAGCAGCTTAGGACGGACCCAGAACGAGCAGTACTTC.

The J gene is TRBJ1-2, the V gene TRBV14; no clear D gene. In germline, CDR1 is SGHDN, CDR2 FVKESK. The CDR3 extends over 15 amino acids. The ends were cut back, 1 base at V and 0 bases at J, with 9 bases in the middle. CDR3 amino acids: CASSQVYTPNYGYTF. Written as DNA, the CDR3 is TGTGCCAGCAGCCAAGTTTACACACCTAACTATGGCTACACCTTC.

The gene calls are TRBV6-1 and TRBJ2-7, with TRBD2 as a possible D gene (6 bases). With 7 bases removed from V and 4 bases from J, the gap between germline ends came to 20 bases. Per germline, CDR1 MNHNS and CDR2 SASEGT. The CDR3 runs to 15 residues. CDR3 protein: CASTGGGTGKYEQYF. The CDR3 bases are TGTGCCAGCACCGGGGGAGGTACGGGGAAATACGAGCAGTACTTC.

The chain employs TRBV6-5 and TRBJ1-1, with D perhaps matching TRBD1 (5 bases). CDR1 MNHEY and CDR2 SVGAGI come from the germline V gene. The CDR3 runs 14 residues. V gave up 6 bases and J gave up 1 base, with 12 bases separating them. The CDR3 loop reads CASSRGPPNTEAFF. The CDR3 DNA is TGTGCCAGCAGCCGGGGACCGCCGAACACTGAAGCTTTCTTT.

The rearrangement uses TRBV7-9 and TRBJ2-3, with a possible D match to TRBD2 (6 bases). V shed 6 bases and J shed 4 bases, with 8 bases lying between them. The CDR3 is 12 amino acids. Germline V lookup: CDR1 SEHNR, CDR2 FQNEAQ (reference sequence). The CDR3: CASRRLADTQYF. DNA for the CDR3: TGTGCCAGCAGAAGACTAGCAGATACGCAGTATTTT.

The gene calls are TRBV25-1 and TRBJ2-5; weak D call: TRBD2 (5 bases). Germline V CDR1 and CDR2: MGHDK, SYGVNS. Trimming removed 5 bases at V and 5 bases at J, with 9 bases between. The CDR3 is 12 amino acids. The CDR3 loop reads CASSRGGETQYF. The DNA for the CDR3 is TGTGCCAGCAGTCGGGGTGGGGAGACCCAGTACTTC.

The V and J genes are TRBV18 and TRBJ1-1; D is ambiguous. CDR1 and CDR2 from the germline V gene are KGHSH and LQKENI. V shed 3 bases and J shed 7 bases, with 12 bases lying between them. The length of the CDR3 is 13 residues. CDR3 nucleotide sequence: TGTGCCAGCTCACCGGGCCAGGAACTTGAAGCTTTCTTT. The encoded protein is CASSPGQELEAFF.

The genes are TRBV5-4 and TRBJ1-1; no firm D call. Germline V gene sequence: CDR1 SGHNT, CDR2 YYREEE (reference sequence). V shed 1 base and J shed 5 bases, with 12 bases lying between them. This CDR3 spans 14 amino acids. The CDR3 bases are TGTGCCAGCAGCTTGTCGATGGCGGGTACTGAAGCTTTCTTT. It codes for CASSLSMAGTEAFF.

This clone was detected only once. The chain recombines TRBV7-2 with TRBJ2-1; unclear D gene. The CDR3 length is 13 residues. The ends were cut back, 3 bases at V and 3 bases at J, with 6 bases in the middle. Germline loops: CDR1 SGHTA, CDR2 FQGNSA. In nucleotides, the CDR3 is TGTGCCAGCAGCTTTACGGGCTACAATGAGCAGTTCTTC. This codes for CASSFTGYNEQFF.

The rearrangement joins TRBV4-3 to TRBJ1-5, with D uncertain. The CDR3 consists of 13 residues. V lost 0 bases to trimming and J lost 4 bases, with 4 bases between them. Germline V CDR1 and CDR2: LGHNA, YSLEER. The CDR3 DNA follows: TGCGCCAGCAGCCAAGAACAGAATCAGCCCCAGCATTTT. Residues: CASSQEQNQPQHF.

The chain employs TRBV18 and TRBJ2-7, with TRBD2 as a possible D gene (6 bases). The V and J ends lost 3 bases and 6 bases respectively, with 18 bases between them. Germline CDR1 is KGHSH and CDR2 is LQKENI. The CDR3 runs 15 residues. Here the CDR3 reads CASSPPEGKSAEQYF. CDR3 coding DNA: TGTGCCAGCTCACCCCCGGAGGGGAAATCAGCCGAGCAGTACTTC. The whole variable domain, remainder taken from reference TRBV18 and TRBJ2-7, is NAGVMQNPRHLVRRRGQEARLRCSPMKGHSHVYWYRQLPEEGLKFMVYLQKENIIDESGMPKERFSAEFPKEGPSILRIQQVVRGDSAAYFCASSPPEGKSAEQYFGPGTRLTVT.

The rearrangement uses TRBV20-1 and TRBJ1-2; D gene ambiguous. In germline, CDR1 is DFQATT, CDR2 SNEGSKA (reference sequence). CDR3 size: 11 residues. Trimming took off 0 bases at V and 6 bases at J, with 5 bases between the two ends. The chain's CDR3 is CSARDWDGYTF. For the CDR3, the DNA is TGCAGTGCTAGAGACTGGGATGGCTACACCTTC.

This chain joins TRBV30 and TRBJ2-2; D is uncertain. Germline V gene lookup returns CDR1 GTSNPN and CDR2 SVGIG (reference sequence). The CDR3 extends over 13 amino acids. Between the trimmed V and J ends, which lost 1 base and 8 bases, there was a span of 11 bases. CDR3 sequence: CAWSGTVGGELFF. The CDR3 nucleotides are TGTGCCTGGAGTGGGACCGTCGGGGGGGAGCTGTTTTTT.

V usage is TRBV7-2 and J usage is TRBJ1-1; D unresolved. Germline V gene lookup returns CDR1 SGHTA and CDR2 FQGNSA. This CDR3 has 14 amino acids. V was pared by 1 base and J by 1 base, with 7 bases between. The CDR3 bases are TGTGCCAGCAGCTTAGGGCCGGGGAACACTGAAGCTTTCTTT. This translates into CASSLGPGNTEAFF.

The V gene is TRBV18, the J gene TRBJ2-6; a possible D gene is TRBD2 (5 bases). The CDR3 spans 18 residues. CDR1 KGHSH and CDR2 LQKENI come from the germline V gene. The V end was cut by 2 bases, the J end by 5 bases, with 19 bases between. DNA for the CDR3: TGTGCCAGCTCACCAATAGAGGACTTACAAAGTCGGGCCAACGTCCTGACTTTC. Protein sequence: CASSPIEDLQSRANVLTF.

The V gene is TRBV5-1, the J gene TRBJ2-2, with 11 bases aligning to TRBD1. Trimming cost V 4 bases and J 7 bases; bases outside gene matches: 6. Per germline, CDR1 SGHRS and CDR2 YFSETQ. The CDR3 consists of 15 residues. The CDR3 loop is CASSQGQGDGGELFF. CDR3 nucleotides: TGCGCCAGCAGCCAGGGACAGGGGGATGGCGGGGAGCTGTTTTTT. The entire variable domain, with the rest obtained from reference TRBV5-1 and TRBJ2-2, is as follows: KAGVTQTPRYLIKTRGQQVTLSCSPISGHRSVSWYQQTPGQGLQFLFEYFSETQRNKGNFPGRFSGRQFSNSRSEMNVSTLELGDSALYLCASSQGQGDGGELFFGEGSRLTVL.

The rearrangement uses TRBV7-8 and TRBJ2-1; no definite D call. V dropped 1 base and J dropped 4 bases, with 8 bases sitting between them. The CDR3 is 14 amino acids. CDR1 SGHVS and CDR2 FQNEAQ come from the germline V gene. Written as DNA, the CDR3 is TGTGCCAGCAGCTTAGGTAGCAAGTACAATGAGCAGTTCTTC. It translates to CASSLGSKYNEQFF. Drawing the rest from reference TRBV7-8 and TRBJ2-1, the complete variable domain is GAGVSQSPRYKVAKRGQDVALRCDPISGHVSLFWYQQALGQGPEFLTYFQNEAQLDKSGLPSDRFFAERPEGSVSTLKIQRTQQEDSAVYLCASSLGSKYNEQFFGPGTRLTVL.

The chain uses TRBV5-8 and TRBJ1-2; TRBD1 agrees at 7 bases. Trimming cost V 4 bases and J 2 bases; bases outside gene matches: 2. Germline CDR1 is SGHTS and CDR2 is YDEGEE. This CDR3 spans 13 amino acids. CDR3 protein: CASSTGQNYGYTF. In DNA, the CDR3 is TGTGCCAGCAGCACGGGACAGAACTATGGCTACACCTTC.

A single count supports this clone. The chain employs TRBV5-1 and TRBJ2-3, with TRBD2 matching over 7 bases. The CDR3 contains 15 residues. The germline V gene has CDR1 SGHRS and CDR2 YFSETQ. J gave up 2 bases and V 6 bases, and 9 bases lay outside the gene matches. The CDR3: CASKLGLPPTDTQYF. Written as DNA, the CDR3 is TGCGCCAGCAAGTTGGGACTACCTCCCACAGATACGCAGTATTTT.

This chain joins TRBV30 and TRBJ1-1; D not certain. Germline CDR1 GTSNPN, CDR2 SVGIG (reference sequence). The CDR3 is made up of 10 amino acids. The CDR3 loop is CAHSRIEAFF. As DNA, the CDR3 is TGTGCTCACTCCAGGATTGAAGCTTTCTTT.

The rearrangement joins TRBV29-1 to TRBJ2-1, with D possibly TRBD1 on 6 matching bases. Germline V CDR1 and CDR2: SQVTM, ANQGSEA. There are 15 residues in the CDR3. The V end lost 2 bases, the J end lost 5 bases, and 16 bases lay between the germline ends. The CDR3 loop reads CSVERSGVKHNEQFF. The CDR3 DNA reads as TGCAGCGTTGAACGGTCAGGGGTTAAACACAATGAGCAGTTCTTC.

V is TRBV4-3 and J is TRBJ1-3; D not resolved. Germline CDR1 is LGHNA and CDR2 is YSLEER. Trimming took 0 bases from V and 0 from J, leaving 6 bases between them. The CDR3 is 15 residues long. This chain's CDR3 is CASSQDDASGNTIYF. CDR3 in DNA: TGCGCCAGCAGCCAAGATGACGCCTCTGGAAACACCATATATTTT.

This clone was picked up a small number of times. V and J are TRBV2 and TRBJ1-2, with D uncertain. Germline V lookup: CDR1 SNHLY, CDR2 FYNNEI. This CDR3 has 12 amino acids. Trimming left V 7 bases short and J 2 bases short, with 8 bases between. In nucleotides, the CDR3 is TGTGCCAGCAAGGCAGAAAACTATGGCTACACCTTC. It codes for CASKAENYGYTF. Drawing the rest from reference TRBV2 and TRBJ1-2, the complete variable domain is EPEVTQTPSHQVTQMGQEVILRCVPISNHLYFYWYRQILGQKVEFLVSFYNNEISEKSEIFDDQFSVERPDGSNFTLKIRSTKLEDSAMYFCASKAENYGYTFGSGTRLTVV.

CDR3 loop: CASSPLAGGTYEQYF. The CDR3 nucleotides are TGCGCCAGCAGCCCACTAGCGGGAGGGACCTACGAGCAGTACTTC. The chain carries TRBV4-1 and TRBJ2-7, with 13 nucleotides matching TRBD2. This CDR3 spans 15 amino acids. The trim removed 4 bases at V and 2 bases at J, leaving 2 bases unmatched. Germline loops: CDR1 MGHRA, CDR2 YSYEKL.

This chain uses TRBV5-6 with TRBJ2-7; 7 nucleotides align to TRBD2. Germline V gene sequence: CDR1 SGHDT, CDR2 YYEEEE. The CDR3 has 12 amino acids. Trimming took 3 bases from V and 4 from J; bases not matched to a gene: 1. In DNA form, the CDR3 reads TGTGCCAGCAGCTGGGGAGGGTACGAGCAGTACTTC. This gives the protein CASSWGGYEQYF.

The chain has TRBV30 and TRBJ2-7; 7 bases align to TRBD1. Unmatched junction bases numbered 6, after V lost 5 bases and J lost 2 bases. Looked up from germline, CDR1 is GTSNPN and CDR2 is SVGIG (reference sequence). The CDR3 is made up of 13 amino acids. The CDR3 region is CAWSSGTAYEQYF. The CDR3 DNA sequence: TGTGCCTGGTCAAGTGGGACAGCCTACGAGCAGTACTTC.